This T cell receptor (beta chain) was observed in a study of T cell responses to AZD1222 COVID-19 vaccine (dated by TCRdb to about 2021). As for the study more broadly: AZD1222 recipients given second doses at about 4 weeks or at about 12 weeks were pooled, since spike-specific TCR depth and breadth were not found to differ between the two schedules. TCR sequencing was performed for about 240 trial participants, of whom some 200 were given two doses of AZD1222 and around 25 were given two doses of MenACWY control vaccine. Trial participants were enrolled by age into 18-55, 56-69 and 70-plus year subgroups, with roughly 160, 29 and 62 TCR-sequenced participants respectively.

Study-wide findings and limitations: After two AZD1222 doses, spike-specific TCR breadth and depth were significantly higher than at day 0 and than in MenACWY recipients. In the small 56-69-year group, the increase in depth fell short of significance, most likely because of low power. Vaccine-associated CD4 TCRs spanned the whole spike protein, with dominant responses in regions 160-218 and 743-854. Because no day 14 peak-response samples were available, repertoires were characterized only after the peak T cell response. Only a handful of AZD1222 recipients were SARS-CoV-2 seropositive at baseline, limiting conclusions about previously exposed vaccinees. Reportedly, almost half of the unique spike-specific TCRs recognized epitopes lying outside the regions that are mutated in the B.1.351 and B.1.1.7 variants. Participants were mostly white British, with more females than males. The authors suggested clonal diversity may have been underestimated.

Including the terminal cysteine and phenylalanine, the CDR3 comprises 13 residues. The read is trimmed to its CDR3 DNA, 39 bases read in frame from base 1. The germline V gene encodes CDR1 SEHNR and CDR2 FQNEAQ (reference sequence). V and J are truncated by 8 bases and 4 bases respectively, leaving an intervening sequence of 12 bases. The CDR3 regions of human TCRbeta chains were subjected to immunosequencing. The paper's processing steps were these. Repertoire TCRs were checked for matches against a reference library of SARS-CoV-2-specific TCRs that had been generated using the MIRA antigen-specificity platform. Breadth was defined as the fraction of unique TCRs that were SARS-CoV-2-associated, and depth was defined as the fraction of total T cells that were SARS-CoV-2-associated. Each spike-specific TCR was assigned to its reactive spike region and to a CD4 or CD8 class using the MIRA data. Log10-transformed breadth and depth values were compared by one-way ANOVA with Sidak's multiple comparisons tests. The source is immuneACCESS, and TCRdb retained only in-frame sequences with V and J called. Part of the clones is not carried over; for the studies checked, unresolved V genes explain less than half of this, and the remainder is unexplained. V, J and clone size reflect that table, while D and trimming were determined from the DNA. Counted in this sample were 130,000 to 150,000 clones; about 90% of them appeared once. The biggest ten clones account for roughly 5.6% of the sample.

Concerning this clone: Its antigen remains unidentified. No base quality information exists; no much larger clone differs at one position.

In light of the paper, this sample's time point label describes: baseline before first vaccination. Vaccinee samples were obtained from the UK trials COV001 and COV002, which included a single-blind randomized controlled phase 2/3 trial of AZD1222 (ChAdOx1 nCoV-19) in healthy adults. For TCRbeta chain sequencing, PBMC samples were collected from trial participants at day 0 and at day 28 after the second dose. This TCR derives from an adult in good health. The sample consisted of peripheral blood, taken on day 0 of AZD1222 vaccination. This chain joins TRBV7-9 to TRBJ1-3; too little of a D gene remains to name it. The sequenced DNA: TGTGCCAGCGGCGGAGGAGCGGGAAACACCATATATTTT. This yields the protein CASGGGAGNTIYF.